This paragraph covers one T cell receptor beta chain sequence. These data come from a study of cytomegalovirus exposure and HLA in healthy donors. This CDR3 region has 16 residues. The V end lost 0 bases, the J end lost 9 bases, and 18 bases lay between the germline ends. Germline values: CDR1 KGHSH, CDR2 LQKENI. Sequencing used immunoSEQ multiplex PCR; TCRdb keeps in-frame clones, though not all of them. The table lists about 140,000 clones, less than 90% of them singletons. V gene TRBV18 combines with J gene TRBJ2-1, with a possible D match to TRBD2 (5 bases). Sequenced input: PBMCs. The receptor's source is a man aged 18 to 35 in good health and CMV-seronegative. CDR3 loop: CASSPPLSAGSGEQFF. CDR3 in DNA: TGTGCCAGCTCACCACCTTTGTCAGCTGGGAGCGGTGAGCAGTTCTTC.